This TCR beta chain was retrieved from a study of T cells in Graves' hyperthyroidism and ophthalmopathy. Overall study findings and caveats: In blood, most of the thyroid clonotypes expanded above 0.001 were also present.

This CDR3 is 14 amino acids long. Trimming removed 6 bases at V and 0 bases at J, with 15 bases between. Per germline, CDR1 SQVTM and CDR2 ANQGSEA. This clonotype occurred many times. The target antigen is unknown. Amplified TCR beta CDR3 regions came from RNA transcripts. The primer set for the first-round RT-PCR of the TCR CDR3 was HTBI. From the multiplex PCR reads, TCRdb called clonotypes with MiXCR, one entry per CDR3 protein. This table holds 160,000 or so distinct CDR3 sequences, about 9.4% found once. Clinical symptoms, serum thyroxine, TRAb, thyroid ultrasound and orbital computed tomography established diagnosis.

V usage is TRBV29-1 and J usage is TRBJ2-7, with a possible D match to TRBD1 (5 bases). The sequenced material came from blood. This receptor was obtained from a woman between 18 and 30 years old with Graves' hyperthyroidism that later progressed to Graves' ophthalmopathy. The CDR3: CSVGQGTSSYEQYF. The CDR3, as DNA: TGCAGCGTGGGGCAGGGCACCAGCTCCTACGAGCAGTACTTC.